This T cell receptor beta chain was profiled in a study of beta chain features in type 1 diabetes. Study summary: The number of sorted cells examined across all samples was some 98,000,000.

Study-wide results and limits: Within the patient group, naive, central memory and Treg TCRB repertoires appeared more similar to each other than within healthy donors. The influence of HLA type on TCRB rearrangement stayed undetermined.

This clone appeared a few times. The antigen is unknown. Purity of each sorted population was above 98%. Every bit of the isolated RNA underwent reverse transcription, so sequencing read expressed TCRB transcripts. Sequenced by immunoSEQ multiplex PCR; TCRdb stores in-frame clones only, minus some. The sample shows about 200,000 clones, approximately 11% of them seen only once. Germline loops: CDR1 SGDLS, CDR2 YYNGEE. V lost 0 bases and J lost 5, with 11 bases in between. This CDR3 has 14 amino acids. The clonotype originates from a man aged 18 to 29 in good health. The chain has TRBV9 and TRBJ2-5; D call uncertain. Sequencing was done on a sample of central memory CD4+ T cells from blood. CDR3 DNA: TGTGCCAGCAGCGTAGCCCCTTTATGGGAGACCCAGTACTTC. Protein: CASSVAPLWETQYF.